This T cell receptor beta chain was sequenced during a study of regulatory dendritic cells for organ transplantation. V lost 0 bases to trimming and J lost 5 bases; unmatched junction nucleotides: 5. Germline CDR1 is SGHRS and CDR2 is YFSETQ. The CDR3 is made up of 15 amino acids. General study findings and limits: Resting memory CD8+ T cells held the most alloreactive clonotypes.

Allogeneic regulatory or mature dendritic cells were co-cultured for 4 to 6 days with CFSE-labeled sorted T cells at 1:10. Memory T cells were CD45RO+, naive were CD45RA+, sorted by FACS. TCRdb keeps only in-frame clones here, not all; method: immunoSEQ multiplex PCR. The data contain 15,000 to 20,000 clones, 65% to 80% of them singletons. This clone has just one count. Its antigen remains unknown. This TCR came from a human donor in good health. This chain connects TRBV5-1 to TRBJ2-3; TRBD2 agrees at 8 bases. The specimen sequenced was memory CD4+ T cells from blood cultured with regulatory dendritic cells. Noted subset: CD45RO+ memory T cells. The CDR3 protein is CASSLAGGPIDTQYF. CDR3 DNA sequence: TGCGCCAGCAGCTTGGCGGGGGGGCCGATAGATACGCAGTATTTT.